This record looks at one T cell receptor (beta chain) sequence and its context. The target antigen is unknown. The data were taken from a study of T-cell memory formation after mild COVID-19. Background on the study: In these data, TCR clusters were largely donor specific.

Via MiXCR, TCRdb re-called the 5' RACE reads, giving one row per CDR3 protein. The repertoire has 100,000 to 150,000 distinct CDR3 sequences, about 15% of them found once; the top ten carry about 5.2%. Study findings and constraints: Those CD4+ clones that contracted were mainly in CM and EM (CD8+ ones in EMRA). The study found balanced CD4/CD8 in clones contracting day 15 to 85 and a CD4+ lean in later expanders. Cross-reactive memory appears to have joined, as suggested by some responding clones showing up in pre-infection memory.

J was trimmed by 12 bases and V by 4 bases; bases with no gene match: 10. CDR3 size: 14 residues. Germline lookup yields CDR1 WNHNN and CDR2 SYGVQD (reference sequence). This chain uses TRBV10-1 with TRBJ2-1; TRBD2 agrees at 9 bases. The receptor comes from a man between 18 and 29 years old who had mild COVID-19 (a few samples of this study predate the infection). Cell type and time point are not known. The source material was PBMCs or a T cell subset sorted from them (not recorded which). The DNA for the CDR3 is TGCGCCAGCAGTGGCGGGGGGGATCAGGTTGCGCAGTTCTTC. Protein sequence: CASSGGGDQVAQFF.